This TCR beta chain was obtained from a study of T-cell reconstitution after alpha-beta-depleted transplantation in children. V lost 1 base to trimming and J lost 2 bases; unmatched junction nucleotides: 7. In germline, CDR1 is SGHDT, CDR2 YYEEEE. This CDR3 has 16 amino acids. The TCRbeta library incorporated unique molecular identifiers. TCRdb passed the PCR reads through MiXCR, listing each CDR3 protein once. This table has about 110,000 distinct CDR3 sequences, about a tenth appearing once. This clonotype has at least ten counts. The sequence came from a human donor who donated a stem cell graft to a child with acute lymphoblastic leukemia. The sequencing here drew on PBMCs from the stem cell graft donor, taken from the stem cell graft. The chain joins TRBV5-6 to TRBJ1-2; 8 nucleotides agree with TRBD1. The CDR3 sequence is CASSLLNRGGNYGYTF. The CDR3 DNA is TGTGCCAGCAGCTTGCTGAACAGGGGGGGAAACTATGGCTACACCTTC.